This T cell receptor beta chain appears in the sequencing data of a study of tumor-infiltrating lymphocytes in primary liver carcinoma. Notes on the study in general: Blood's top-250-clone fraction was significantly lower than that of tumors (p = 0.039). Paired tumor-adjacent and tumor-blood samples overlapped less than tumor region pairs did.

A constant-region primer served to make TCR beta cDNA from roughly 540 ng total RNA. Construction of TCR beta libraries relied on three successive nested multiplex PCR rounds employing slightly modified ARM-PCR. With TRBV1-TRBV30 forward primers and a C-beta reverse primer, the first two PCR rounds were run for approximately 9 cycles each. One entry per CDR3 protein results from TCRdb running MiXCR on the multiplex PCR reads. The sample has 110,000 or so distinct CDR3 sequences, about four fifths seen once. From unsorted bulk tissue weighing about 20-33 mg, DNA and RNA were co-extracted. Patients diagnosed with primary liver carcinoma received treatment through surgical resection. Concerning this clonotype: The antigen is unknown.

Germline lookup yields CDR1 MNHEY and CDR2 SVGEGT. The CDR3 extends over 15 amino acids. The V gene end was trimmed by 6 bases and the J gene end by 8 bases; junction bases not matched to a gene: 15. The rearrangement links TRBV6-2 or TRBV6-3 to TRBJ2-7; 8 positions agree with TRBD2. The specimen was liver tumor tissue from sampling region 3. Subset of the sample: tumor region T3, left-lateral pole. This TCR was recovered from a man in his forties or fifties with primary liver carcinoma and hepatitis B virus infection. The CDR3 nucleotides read TGTGCCAGCAGCACTCCTACTAGCGGAGGGTATAAGCAGTACTTC. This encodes CASSTPTSGGYKQYF.